Following are 14 T cell receptor beta chains from one sample sequenced in a study of regulatory T cells in long-lasting Graves disease. Specified time point: newly diagnosed GD, antithyroid drugs for less than 3 months. RNA from PBMCs was the source of the TCR library. Both iRepertoire HTBI primers and Arm-PCR of CDR3 regions were used to build the TCR beta libraries. In TCRdb, the multiplex PCR reads were re-called with MiXCR into one record per CDR3 protein. This sample has approximately 310,000 distinct CDR3 sequences, with about 20% found just once. Specimen: peripheral blood mononuclear cells (PBMCs), collected at new diagnosis, from a patient treated with antithyroid drugs. The receptors derive from a female donor with Graves disease.

In regard to this clonotype: This is likely an artifact of a read error, given a far larger clone one base away. The CDR3 sequence is CASGGLAVNEQYF. The CDR3 region has the DNA TGTGCCAGCGGGGGACTAGCGGTCAATGAGCAGTACTTC. The rearrangement uses TRBV2 and TRBJ2-7, with TRBD2 matching over 11 bases. This CDR3 spans 13 amino acids. V was pared by 8 bases and J by 7 bases, with 7 bases of the junction left unmatched. CDR1 and CDR2 (germline): SNHLY, FYNNEI.

In its sample, this clonotype was seen a few times. The chain uses TRBV6-2 or TRBV6-3 and TRBJ1-4; 9 bases map to TRBD1. This CDR3 comprises 15 residues. V was pared by 4 bases and J by 7 bases, with 7 bases of the junction left unmatched. CDR1 and CDR2 from the germline V gene are MNHEY and SVGEGT. The CDR3 reads CASSSGTGFGEKLFF. Written as DNA, the CDR3 is TGTGCCAGCAGTTCCGGGACAGGGTTCGGTGAAAAACTGTTTTTT.

This clonotype showed up just a few times. The chain links TRBV11-2 to TRBJ2-5, with 10 bases aligning to TRBD2. The J segment lost 5 bases and the V segment lost 5 bases, leaving 23 bases of the junction unmatched. Looked up from germline, CDR1 is SGHAT and CDR2 is FQNNGV. The CDR3 is 20 amino acids. The CDR3 is CASSQDLIPVSGRSRETQYF. The CDR3 coding sequence is TGTGCCAGCAGCCAAGATTTAATTCCGGTTAGCGGGAGGTCCAGGGAGACCCAGTACTTC.

The chain carries TRBV14 and TRBJ2-1, with 9 bases identical to TRBD2. The trim removed 1 base at V and 4 bases at J, leaving 14 bases unmatched. The CDR3 is made up of 19 amino acids. The V gene's germline CDR1 is SGHDN and CDR2 FVKESK. For the CDR3, the DNA is TGTGCCAGCAGCCAAGGTATCGGCGGGAGGGCCCTTACTTACAATGAGCAGTTCTTC. Protein sequence: CASSQGIGGRALTYNEQFF. The variable domain in full, completed from reference TRBV14 and TRBJ2-1, reads EAGVTQFPSHSVIEKGQTVTLRCDPISGHDNLYWYRRVMGKEIKFLLHFVKESKQDESGMPNNRFLAERTGGTYSTLKVQPAELEDSGVYFCASSQGIGGRALTYNEQFFGPGTRLTVL.

This clonotype was counted at least ten times. One junction end disagrees with the germline gene, perhaps due to a read error. The V gene is TRBV6-1, the J gene TRBJ2-5, with D hard to call. The CDR3 covers 12 residues. CDR1 MNHNS and CDR2 SASEGT come from the germline V gene. The CDR3 loop is CASSEAGKEGWF. The CDR3, as DNA: TGTGCCAGCAGTGAAGCAGGCAAGGAAGGATGGTTC.

The chain is built from TRBV12-3 or TRBV12-4 and TRBJ2-1, with D possibly being TRBD1 or TRBD2 (5 bases each). Trimming shortened V by 4 bases and J by 0 bases, and 10 bases separated the two germline ends. The CDR3 runs 15 residues. This CDR3 reads CASSSWGSSYNEQFF. Written as DNA, the CDR3 is TGTGCCAGCAGTTCGTGGGGGAGCTCCTACAATGAGCAGTTCTTC.

As for this clonotype: A read error is likely here: a far larger clone is one base away. The chain has TRBV12-3 or TRBV12-4 and TRBJ2-3; 7 nucleotides match TRBD2. The CDR3 is made up of 14 amino acids. The CDR3 loop is CASSLLAGRDEQSF. DNA for the CDR3: TGTGCCAGCAGTCTACTGGCGGGGAGGGATGAGCAGTCCTTC.

This clonotype has at least ten counts. The chain combines TRBV7-9 with TRBJ2-1; TRBD1 might be the D (6 bases). Germline V CDR1 and CDR2: SEHNR, FQNEAQ (reference sequence). Deletions cut 5 bases from V and 4 bases from J, with 9 bases between. CDR3 size: 13 residues. CDR3 DNA sequence: TGTGCCAGCAGCACCGGACAGTACAATGAGCAGTTCTTC. This sequence encodes CASSTGQYNEQFF.

This clonotype was counted many times. The CDR3 spells CSARDIGAGDGTEAFF. In DNA, the CDR3 is TGCAGTGCTAGAGATATAGGGGCAGGGGATGGCACTGAAGCTTTCTTT. J is TRBJ1-1 and V is TRBV20-1, with D possibly matching TRBD1 (6 bases). This CDR3 contains 16 residues. The germline V gene encodes CDR1 DFQATT and CDR2 SNEGSKA (reference sequence). V was pared by 0 bases and J by 4 bases, with 18 bases between.

In DNA form, the CDR3 reads TGTGCCAGCAGCTCCGGGACTAGCGGCCCTCAAGAGACCCAGTACTTC. It codes for CASSSGTSGPQETQYF. The chain employs TRBV2 and TRBJ2-5, with 11 bases identical to TRBD2. CDR1 and CDR2 (germline): SNHLY, FYNNEI. The CDR3 has 16 residues. V lost 6 bases to trimming and J lost 2 bases; unmatched junction nucleotides: 8.

This clonotype was detected only a few times. The V and J genes are TRBV3-1 and TRBJ1-4; a weak D match, TRBD1 (6 bases). V was cut by 5 bases and J by 2 bases, with 12 bases left in between. Germline-derived CDR1 and CDR2 are LGHDT and YNNKEL (reference sequence). The length of the CDR3 is 15 residues. This CDR3 is CASSAYRETNEKLFF. The CDR3 DNA sequence: TGTGCCAGCAGCGCCTACAGGGAGACTAATGAAAAACTGTTTTTT.

There are many counts of this clonotype. The rearrangement uses TRBV19 and TRBJ2-7; 7 nucleotides agree with TRBD2. Germline trimming cut 3 bases from V and 2 bases from J; bases unmatched to any gene: 10. The CDR3 is 16 residues long. CDR1 is LNHDA, CDR2 SQIVND, per germline (reference sequence). CDR3 DNA sequence: TGTGCCAGTAGTATCGACGGGGGGTCTTACCCCTACGAGCAGTACTTC. This codes for CASSIDGGSYPYEQYF.

This clonotype was counted many times. The chain couples TRBV7-2 to TRBJ1-1, with D perhaps TRBD1 (5 bases). From germline, CDR1 is SGHTA and CDR2 FQGNSA. This CDR3 is 13 amino acids long. Trimming removed 1 base at V and 4 bases at J, with 7 bases between. The CDR3 loop reads CASSLGQRTEAFF. The CDR3 bases are TGTGCCAGCAGCTTAGGACAGCGCACTGAAGCTTTCTTT.

This clonotype was seen many times. The chain uses TRBV4-2 and TRBJ2-5, with no clear D. The V end was cut by 0 bases, the J end by 4 bases, with 6 bases between. The CDR3 runs to 13 residues. Germline values: CDR1 LGHNA, CDR2 YNFKEQ. The CDR3 reads CASSQEWSETQYF. DNA of the CDR3: TGTGCCAGCAGCCAAGAATGGTCAGAGACCCAGTACTTC.